Below, 8 T cell receptor beta chains from the same sample are listed, as sequenced in a study of identical twins. TCRdb independently ran MiXCR on the 5' RACE reads; one entry per CDR3 protein. The sample includes about 730,000 distinct CDR3 sequences, around 21% of them seen just once. The same specimen was also included in a second study, on T cells expressing NK-cell markers.

Input material: PBMCs. These receptors originate from a woman between 18 and 29 years old in good health.

The DNA of the CDR3 is TGTGCCACCAGCAGAAACGACGCCACAGATACGCAGTATTTT. Translated, it gives CATSRNDATDTQYF. This sequence joins TRBV15 and TRBJ2-3; no clear D. Germline V CDR1 and CDR2: LNHNV, YYDKDF (reference sequence). The CDR3 has 14 residues. Deletions cut 2 bases from V and 2 bases from J, with 8 bases between.

The gene calls are TRBV27 and TRBJ2-7; maybe TRBD2 (6 bases). With 5 bases removed from V and 0 bases from J, the gap between germline ends came to 14 bases. The CDR3 is 15 amino acids. The germline V gene has CDR1 MNHEY and CDR2 SMNVEV (reference sequence). CDR3 loop: CASSVRGIYSYEQYF. CDR3 nucleotide sequence: TGTGCCAGCAGTGTACGGGGGATCTACTCCTACGAGCAGTACTTC.

CDR3 protein: CATSRDGILADTQYF. In DNA form, the CDR3 reads TGTGCCACCAGCAGAGATGGAATTTTGGCAGATACGCAGTATTTT. The chain has TRBV15 and TRBJ2-3, with D hard to call. There are 15 residues in the CDR3. Germline V gene data show CDR1 as LNHNV and CDR2 as YYDKDF (reference sequence). Deletions cut 0 bases from V and 4 bases from J, with 11 bases between.

This sequence joins TRBV5-1 and TRBJ2-4; no clear D. Trimming pared 4 bases from V and 1 base from J, leaving 6 bases between. Germline CDR1 SGHRS, CDR2 YFSETQ. The CDR3 contains 13 residues. The CDR3 DNA reads TGCGCCAGCAGCGAGCCGGCCAAAAACATTCAGTACTTC. Translating it yields CASSEPAKNIQYF.

The chain joins TRBV9 to TRBJ1-2, with a weak D call TRBD1 (5 bases). Germline CDR1 SGDLS, CDR2 YYNGEE. Trimming took 6 bases from V and 3 from J, leaving 12 bases between them. The CDR3 is 13 residues long. CDR3 bases: TGTGCCAGCACCGCAATAGGGGACTATGGCTACACCTTC. Amino acid sequence: CASTAIGDYGYTF.

This clonotype was found a few times. This chain joins TRBV6-5 and TRBJ2-2, with D perhaps TRBD1 (6 bases). The CDR3 extends over 18 amino acids. V was pared by 9 bases and J by 2 bases, with 25 bases between. Germline CDR1 and CDR2: MNHEY and SVGAGI. In DNA, the CDR3 is TGTGCCAGTCGAATTCTAGGACAGACTCACGCTAACACCGGGGAGCTGTTTTTT. Translation gives CASRILGQTHANTGELFF.

This chain joins TRBV5-1 and TRBJ2-1; TRBD2 aligns across 7 bases. The V and J ends lost 4 bases and 8 bases, in that order; junction bases with no gene match: 12. The CDR3 loop spans 15 amino acids. Germline CDR1 reads SGHRS; CDR2 reads YFSETQ. The CDR3 sequence: CASSGGEGVGDEQFF. CDR3 nucleotides: TGCGCCAGCAGCGGGGGGGAGGGAGTAGGCGATGAGCAGTTCTTC.

This clonotype was observed at least ten times. V is TRBV7-9 and J is TRBJ2-5; D might be TRBD1 (5 bases). The V end was cut by 1 base, the J end by 2 bases, with 8 bases between. This CDR3 is 14 amino acids long. CDR1 SEHNR and CDR2 FQNEAQ come from the germline V gene (reference sequence). The CDR3 nucleotides read TGTGCCAGCAGCTTAGGGACATTTCAAGAGACCCAGTACTTC. It translates to CASSLGTFQETQYF.